This TCR beta chain was found in a study of shared clonotypes between healthy human individuals. The CDR3 is 12 residues long. The germline V gene encodes CDR1 SGHVS and CDR2 FQNEAQ. V was pared by 1 base and J by 6 bases, with 7 bases between. Measured with immunoSEQ multiplex PCR; TCRdb has only the in-frame clones, and not every one. The sample lists 2 million to 2.5 million clones, around 90% occurring once. The sequence derives from a young man in good health. Some clones in this sample may be carry-over from other donors' samples. This chain links TRBV7-8 with TRBJ2-7; unclear D gene. The sequenced sample consisted of naive CD4+ T cells from PBMCs. The subset: CD45RA+ positively selected. The CDR3 coding sequence is TGTGCCAGCAGCTTAGTGATCTCCGAGCAGTACTTC. It encodes CASSLVISEQYF.